This T cell receptor (beta chain) was sequenced during a study of PD-1 blockade in classical Hodgkin lymphoma. Method: immunoSEQ multiplex PCR; TCRdb's copy keeps in-frame clones and lacks some. The sample consists of about 23,000 clones, around three quarters of them appearing once. The CDR3 length is 15 residues. CDR1 MGHRA and CDR2 YSYEKL come from the germline V gene. Relapses following autologous stem cell transplantation were seen in all patients, with brentuximab vedotin exposure varying. The sample was peripheral blood mononuclear cells (PBMCs), taken before the second cycle of nivolumab. This clonotype was sampled from a human donor with classical Hodgkin lymphoma. This rearrangement joins TRBV4-1 to TRBJ2-5; possibly TRBD1 for D (6 bases). The closer fit of TRBJ2-7 to the DNA end suggests the J call may be wrong. This CDR3 is CASSQGAGLTYEQYF. The CDR3, as DNA: TGCGCCAGCAGCCAGGGGGCCGGCCTAACCTACGAGCAGTACTTC.